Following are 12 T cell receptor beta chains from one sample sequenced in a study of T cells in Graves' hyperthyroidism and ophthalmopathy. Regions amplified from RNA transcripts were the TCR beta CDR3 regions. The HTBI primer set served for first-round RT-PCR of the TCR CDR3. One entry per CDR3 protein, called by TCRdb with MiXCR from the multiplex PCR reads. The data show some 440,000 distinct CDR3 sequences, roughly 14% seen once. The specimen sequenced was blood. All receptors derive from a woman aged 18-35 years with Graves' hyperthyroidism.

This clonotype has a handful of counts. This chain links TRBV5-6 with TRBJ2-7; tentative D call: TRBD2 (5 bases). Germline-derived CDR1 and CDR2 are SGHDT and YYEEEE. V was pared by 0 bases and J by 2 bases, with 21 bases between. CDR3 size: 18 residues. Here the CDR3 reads CASSLVRSGIRGAYEQYF. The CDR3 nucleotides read TGTGCCAGCAGCTTGGTTAGGTCGGGGATTCGTGGAGCCTACGAGCAGTACTTC.

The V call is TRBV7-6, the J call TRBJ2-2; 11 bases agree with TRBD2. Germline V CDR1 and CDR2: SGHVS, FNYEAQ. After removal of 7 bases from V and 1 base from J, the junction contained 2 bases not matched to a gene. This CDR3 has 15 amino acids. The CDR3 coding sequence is TGTGCCAGCACCGGGACTAGCGGGAACACCGGGGAGCTGTTTTTT. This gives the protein CASTGTSGNTGELFF.

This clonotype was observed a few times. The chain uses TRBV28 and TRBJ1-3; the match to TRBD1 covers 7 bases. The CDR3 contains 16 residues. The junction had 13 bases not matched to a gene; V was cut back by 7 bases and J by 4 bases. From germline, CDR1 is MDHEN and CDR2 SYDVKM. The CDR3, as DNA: TGTGCCAGCATCCACGGTGGGACAGATCCCGGAAACACCATATATTTT. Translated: CASIHGGTDPGNTIYF.

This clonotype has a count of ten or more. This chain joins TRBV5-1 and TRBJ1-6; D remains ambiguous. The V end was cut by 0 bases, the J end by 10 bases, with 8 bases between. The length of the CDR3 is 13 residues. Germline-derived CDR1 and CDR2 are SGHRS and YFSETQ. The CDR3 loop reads CASSLGATSPLHF. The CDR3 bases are TGCGCCAGCAGCTTGGGCGCGACATCACCCCTCCACTTT. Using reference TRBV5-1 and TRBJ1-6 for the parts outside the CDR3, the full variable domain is KAGVTQTPRYLIKTRGQQVTLSCSPISGHRSVSWYQQTPGQGLQFLFEYFSETQRNKGNFPGRFSGRQFSNSRSEMNVSTLELGDSALYLCASSLGATSPLHFGNGTRLTVT.

CDR3 in amino acids: CASSQGFTSDPYEQYF. In nucleotides, the CDR3 is TGCGCCAGCAGCCAAGGGTTCACATCGGACCCCTACGAGCAGTACTTC. The chain carries TRBV4-1 and TRBJ2-7; D unclear. The CDR3 is 16 residues long. Per the germline V gene, CDR1 is MGHRA and CDR2 is YSYEKL. V was pared by 1 base and J by 2 bases, with 15 bases between.

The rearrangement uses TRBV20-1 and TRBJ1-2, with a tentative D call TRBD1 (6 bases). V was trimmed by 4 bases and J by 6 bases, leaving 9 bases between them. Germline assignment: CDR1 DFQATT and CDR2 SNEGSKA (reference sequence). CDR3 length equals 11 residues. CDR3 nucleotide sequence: TGCAGTGCTATAGGGGGGAATGGCTACACCTTC. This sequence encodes CSAIGGNGYTF.

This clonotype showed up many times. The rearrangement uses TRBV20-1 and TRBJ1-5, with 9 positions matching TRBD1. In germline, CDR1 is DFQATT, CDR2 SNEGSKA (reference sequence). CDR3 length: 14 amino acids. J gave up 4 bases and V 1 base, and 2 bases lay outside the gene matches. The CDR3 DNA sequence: TGCAGTGCTAGAGGACAGGGGGGGAATCAGCCCCAGCATTTT. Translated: CSARGQGGNQPQHF.

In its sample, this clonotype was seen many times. CDR3 bases: TGTGCCAGCAGCCGCGAAGGGACTAGCGGGAGGAATGAGCAGTTCTTC. It is translated as CASSREGTSGRNEQFF. This sequence joins TRBV3-1 and TRBJ2-1; 15 nucleotides line up with TRBD2. The CDR3 is 16 residues long. Germline V CDR1 and CDR2: LGHDT, YNNKEL (reference sequence). The V segment lost 4 bases and the J segment 7 bases; nucleotides outside the gene matches: 5.

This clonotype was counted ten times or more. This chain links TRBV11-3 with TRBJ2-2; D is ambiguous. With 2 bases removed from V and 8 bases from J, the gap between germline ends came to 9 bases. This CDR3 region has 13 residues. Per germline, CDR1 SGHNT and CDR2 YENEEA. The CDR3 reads CASSLLLTGELFF. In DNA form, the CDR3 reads TGTGCCAGCAGCTTACTGCTTACGGGGGAGCTGTTTTTT.

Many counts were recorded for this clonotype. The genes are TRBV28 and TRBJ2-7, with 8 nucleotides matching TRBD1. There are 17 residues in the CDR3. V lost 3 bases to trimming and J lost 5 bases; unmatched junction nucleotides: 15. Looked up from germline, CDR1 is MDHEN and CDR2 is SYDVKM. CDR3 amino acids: CASSFHLINRGMNEQYF. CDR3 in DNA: TGTGCCAGCAGTTTCCATCTTATAAACAGGGGGATGAACGAGCAGTACTTC.

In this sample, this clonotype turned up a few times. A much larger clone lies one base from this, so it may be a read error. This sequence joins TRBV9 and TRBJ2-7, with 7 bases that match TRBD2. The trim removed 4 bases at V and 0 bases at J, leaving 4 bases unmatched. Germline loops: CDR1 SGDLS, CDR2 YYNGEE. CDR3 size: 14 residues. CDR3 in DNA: TGTGCCAGCAGCACCCGGGACTACTCCTACGAGCAGTACTTC. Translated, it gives CASSTRDYSYEQYF.

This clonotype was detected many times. The CDR3 DNA sequence: TGTGCCAGCAGCCCGCCCCTCAGAACGGGGGGCCACGAGCAGTACTTC. Its protein is CASSPPLRTGGHEQYF. The genes are TRBV7-8 and TRBJ2-7; weak D call: TRBD2 (7 bases). CDR1 is SGHVS and CDR2 is FQNEAQ in the germline V gene. CDR3 length: 16 residues. The germline V and J ends were trimmed by 5 bases and 5 bases, with 22 bases remaining between them.